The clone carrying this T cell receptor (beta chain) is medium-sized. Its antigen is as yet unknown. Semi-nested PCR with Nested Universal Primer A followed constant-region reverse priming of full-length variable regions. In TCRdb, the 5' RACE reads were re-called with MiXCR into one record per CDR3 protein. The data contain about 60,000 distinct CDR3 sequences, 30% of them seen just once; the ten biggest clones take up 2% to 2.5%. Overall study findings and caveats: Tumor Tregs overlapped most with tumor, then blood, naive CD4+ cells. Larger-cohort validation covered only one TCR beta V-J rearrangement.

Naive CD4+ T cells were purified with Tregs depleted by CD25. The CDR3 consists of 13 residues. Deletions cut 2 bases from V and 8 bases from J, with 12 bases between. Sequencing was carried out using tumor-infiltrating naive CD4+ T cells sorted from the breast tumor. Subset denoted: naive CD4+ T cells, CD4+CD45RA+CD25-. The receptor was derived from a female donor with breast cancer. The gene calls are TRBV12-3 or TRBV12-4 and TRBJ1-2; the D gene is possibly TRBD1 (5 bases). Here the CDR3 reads CASSLIEGTGYTF. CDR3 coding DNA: TGTGCCAGCAGTTTAATTGAGGGGACCGGCTACACCTTC.